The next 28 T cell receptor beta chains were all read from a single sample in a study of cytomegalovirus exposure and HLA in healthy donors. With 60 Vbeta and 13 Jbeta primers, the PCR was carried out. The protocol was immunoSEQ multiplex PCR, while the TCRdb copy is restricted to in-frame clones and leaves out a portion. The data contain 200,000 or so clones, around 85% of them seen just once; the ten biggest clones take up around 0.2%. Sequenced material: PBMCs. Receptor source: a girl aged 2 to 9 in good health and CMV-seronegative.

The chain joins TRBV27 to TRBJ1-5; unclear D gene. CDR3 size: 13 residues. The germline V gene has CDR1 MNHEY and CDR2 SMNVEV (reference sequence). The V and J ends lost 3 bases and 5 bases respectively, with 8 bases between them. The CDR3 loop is CASSLTGYQPQHF. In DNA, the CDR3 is TGTGCCAGCAGTTTGACGGGTTATCAGCCCCAGCATTTT.

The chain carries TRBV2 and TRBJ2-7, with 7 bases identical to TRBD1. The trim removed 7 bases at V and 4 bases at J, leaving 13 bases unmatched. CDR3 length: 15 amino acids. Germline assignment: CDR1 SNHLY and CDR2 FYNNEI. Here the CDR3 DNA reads TGTGCCAGCAATATTCCGGGACAGAGATCTTACGAGCAGTACTTC. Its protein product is CASNIPGQRSYEQYF.

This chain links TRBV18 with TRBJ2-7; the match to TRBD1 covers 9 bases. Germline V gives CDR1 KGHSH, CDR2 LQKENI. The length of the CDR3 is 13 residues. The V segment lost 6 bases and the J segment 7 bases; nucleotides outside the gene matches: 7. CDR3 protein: CASSPGTGREQYF. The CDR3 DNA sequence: TGTGCCAGCTCGCCCGGGACAGGGAGGGAGCAGTACTTC. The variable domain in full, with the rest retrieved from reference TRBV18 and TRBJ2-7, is NAGVMQNPRHLVRRRGQEARLRCSPMKGHSHVYWYRQLPEEGLKFMVYLQKENIIDESGMPKERFSAEFPKEGPSILRIQQVVRGDSAAYFCASSPGTGREQYFGPGTRLTVT.

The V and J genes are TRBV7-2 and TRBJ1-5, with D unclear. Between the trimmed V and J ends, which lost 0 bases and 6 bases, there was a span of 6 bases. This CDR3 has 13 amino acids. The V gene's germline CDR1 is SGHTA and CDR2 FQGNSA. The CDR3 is CASSLALAQPQHF. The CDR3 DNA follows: TGTGCCAGCAGCTTAGCTTTGGCTCAGCCCCAGCATTTT.

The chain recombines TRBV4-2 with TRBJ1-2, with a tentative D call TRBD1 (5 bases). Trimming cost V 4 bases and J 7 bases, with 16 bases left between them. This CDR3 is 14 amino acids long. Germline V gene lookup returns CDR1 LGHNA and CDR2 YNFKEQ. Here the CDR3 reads CASSLDVGEGGYTF. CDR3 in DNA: TGTGCCAGCAGCCTAGACGTAGGGGAAGGTGGCTACACCTTC.

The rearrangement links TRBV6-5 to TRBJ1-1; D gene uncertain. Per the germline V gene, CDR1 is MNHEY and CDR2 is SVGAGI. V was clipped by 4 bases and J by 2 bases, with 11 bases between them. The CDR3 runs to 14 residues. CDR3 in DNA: TGTGCCAGCAGTTTACAAGTATTTAACACTGAAGCTTTCTTT. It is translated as CASSLQVFNTEAFF.

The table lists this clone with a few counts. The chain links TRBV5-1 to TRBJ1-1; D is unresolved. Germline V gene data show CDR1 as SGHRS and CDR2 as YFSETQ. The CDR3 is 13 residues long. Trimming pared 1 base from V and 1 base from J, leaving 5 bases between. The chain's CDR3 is CASSLTENTEAFF. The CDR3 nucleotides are TGCGCCAGCAGCTTGACAGAGAACACTGAAGCTTTCTTT.

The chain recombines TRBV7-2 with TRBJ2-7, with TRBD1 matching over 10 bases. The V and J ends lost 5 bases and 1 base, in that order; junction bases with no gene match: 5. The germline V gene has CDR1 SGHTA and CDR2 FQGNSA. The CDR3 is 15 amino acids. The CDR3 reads CASSPRDRGSYEQYF. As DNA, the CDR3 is TGTGCCAGCAGCCCACGGGACAGGGGTTCCTACGAGCAGTACTTC.

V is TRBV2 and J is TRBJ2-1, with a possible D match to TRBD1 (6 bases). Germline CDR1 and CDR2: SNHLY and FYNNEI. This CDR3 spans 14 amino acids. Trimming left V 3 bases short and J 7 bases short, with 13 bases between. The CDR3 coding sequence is TGTGCCAGCAGTGAGGGGGCCTGGTCGAATGAGCAGTTCTTC. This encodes CASSEGAWSNEQFF.

The DNA for the CDR3 is TGTGCCATCAACCCCGGGACTAGCCGCGATACGCAGTATTTT. Its translation: CAINPGTSRDTQYF. The chain is built from TRBV5-4 and TRBJ2-3, with TRBD2 matching 9 bases. The CDR3 is 14 residues long. Germline CDR1 SGHNT, CDR2 YYREEE (reference sequence). The V gene end was trimmed by 9 bases and the J gene end by 6 bases; junction bases not matched to a gene: 11.

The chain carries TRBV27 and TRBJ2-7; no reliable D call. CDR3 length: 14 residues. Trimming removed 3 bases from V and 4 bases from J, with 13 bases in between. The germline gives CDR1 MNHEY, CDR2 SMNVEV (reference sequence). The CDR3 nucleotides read TGTGCCAGCAGTTTTCTTGGGCAACAATACGAGCAGTACTTC. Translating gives CASSFLGQQYEQYF.

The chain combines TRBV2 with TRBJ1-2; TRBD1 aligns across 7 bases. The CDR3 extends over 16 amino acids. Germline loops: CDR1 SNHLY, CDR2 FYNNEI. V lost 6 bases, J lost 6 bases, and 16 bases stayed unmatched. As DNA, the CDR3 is TGTGCCAGCAGATATTCGGATCGGGACAGATTCCATGGCTACACCTTC. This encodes CASRYSDRDRFHGYTF.

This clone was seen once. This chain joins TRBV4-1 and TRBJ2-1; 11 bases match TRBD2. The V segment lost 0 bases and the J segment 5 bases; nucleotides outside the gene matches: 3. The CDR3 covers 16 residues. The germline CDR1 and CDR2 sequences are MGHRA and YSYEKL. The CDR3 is CASSQELAGVNNEQFF. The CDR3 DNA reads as TGCGCCAGCAGCCAAGAACTAGCGGGGGTAAACAATGAGCAGTTCTTC.

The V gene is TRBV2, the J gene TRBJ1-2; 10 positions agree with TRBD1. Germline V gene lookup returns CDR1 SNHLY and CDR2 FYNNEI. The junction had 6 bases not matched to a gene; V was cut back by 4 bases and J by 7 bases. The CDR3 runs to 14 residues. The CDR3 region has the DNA TGTGCCAGCAGTGCGAGACAGGGGGCTGCTGGCTACACCTTC. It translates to CASSARQGAAGYTF.

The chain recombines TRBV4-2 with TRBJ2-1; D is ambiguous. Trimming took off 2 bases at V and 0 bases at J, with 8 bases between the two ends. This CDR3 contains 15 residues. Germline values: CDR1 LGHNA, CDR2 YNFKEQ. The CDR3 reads CASSQPESSYNEQFF. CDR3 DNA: TGTGCCAGCAGCCAACCGGAGAGCTCCTACAATGAGCAGTTCTTC.

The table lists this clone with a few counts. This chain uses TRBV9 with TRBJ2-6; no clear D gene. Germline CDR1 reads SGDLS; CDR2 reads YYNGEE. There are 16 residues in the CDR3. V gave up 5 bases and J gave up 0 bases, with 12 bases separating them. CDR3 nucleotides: TGTGCCAGCAGAGAAGCTCACGCCTCTGGGGCCAACGTCCTGACTTTC. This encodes CASREAHASGANVLTF.

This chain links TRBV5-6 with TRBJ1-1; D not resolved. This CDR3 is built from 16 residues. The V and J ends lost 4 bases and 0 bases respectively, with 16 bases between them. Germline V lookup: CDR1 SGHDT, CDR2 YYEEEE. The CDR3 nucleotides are TGTGCCAGCAGCCCATCCCTCCTAATCATGAACACTGAAGCTTTCTTT. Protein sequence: CASSPSLLIMNTEAFF. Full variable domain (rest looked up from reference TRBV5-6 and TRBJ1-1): DAGVTQSPTHLIKTRGQQVTLRCSPKSGHDTVSWYQQALGQGPQFIFQYYEEEERQRGNFPDRFSGHQFPNYSSELNVNALLLGDSALYLCASSPSLLIMNTEAFFGQGTRLTVV.

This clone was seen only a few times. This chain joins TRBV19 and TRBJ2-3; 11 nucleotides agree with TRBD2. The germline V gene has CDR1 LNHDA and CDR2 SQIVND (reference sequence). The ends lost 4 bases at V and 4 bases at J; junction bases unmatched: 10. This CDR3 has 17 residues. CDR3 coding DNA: TGTGCCAGTAGTACTCTCAAACTAGCGGGAGTGGCAGATACGCAGTATTTT. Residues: CASSTLKLAGVADTQYF.

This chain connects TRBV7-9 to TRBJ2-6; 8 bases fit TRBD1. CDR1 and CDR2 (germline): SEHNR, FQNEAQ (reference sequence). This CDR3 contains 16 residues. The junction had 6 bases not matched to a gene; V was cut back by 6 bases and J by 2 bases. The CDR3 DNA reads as TGTGCCAGCAGATCCCCAGGGGGCGCTGGGGCCAACGTCCTGACTTTC. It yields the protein CASRSPGGAGANVLTF.

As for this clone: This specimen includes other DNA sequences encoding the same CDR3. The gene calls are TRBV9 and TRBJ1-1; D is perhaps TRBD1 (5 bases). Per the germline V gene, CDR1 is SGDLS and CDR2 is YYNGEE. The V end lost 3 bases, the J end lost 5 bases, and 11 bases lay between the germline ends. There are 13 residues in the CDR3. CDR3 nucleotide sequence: TGTGCCAGCAGCGCGGGGGGGAGGACTGAAGCTTTCTTT. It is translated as CASSAGGRTEAFF. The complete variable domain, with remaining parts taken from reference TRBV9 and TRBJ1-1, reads DSGVTQTPKHLITATGQRVTLRCSPRSGDLSVYWYQQSLDQGLQFLIQYYNGEERAKGNILERFSAQQFPDLHSELNLSSLELGDSALYFCASSAGGRTEAFFGQGTRLTVV.

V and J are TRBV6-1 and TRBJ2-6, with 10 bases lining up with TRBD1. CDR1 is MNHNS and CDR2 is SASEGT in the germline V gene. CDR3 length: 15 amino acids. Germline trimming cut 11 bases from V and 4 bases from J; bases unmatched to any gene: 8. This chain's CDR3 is CAGDRGQGGANVLTF. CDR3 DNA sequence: TGTGCCGGAGACAGGGGGCAAGGAGGGGCCAACGTCCTGACTTTC.

The DNA of the CDR3 is TGTGCCAGCAGCTACCGGGACAGGGACTCTGGCTACACCTTC. This codes for CASSYRDRDSGYTF. V gene TRBV5-4 combines with J gene TRBJ1-2, with 9 bases matching TRBD1. Germline lookup yields CDR1 SGHNT and CDR2 YYREEE (reference sequence). The ends lost 3 bases at V and 7 bases at J; junction bases unmatched: 7. The CDR3 has 14 residues. The full variable domain, its missing parts supplied by reference TRBV5-4 and TRBJ1-2, is ETGVTQSPTHLIKTRGQQVTLRCSSQSGHNTVSWYQQALGQGPQFIFQYYREEENGRGNFPPRFSGLQFPNYSSELNVNALELDDSALYLCASSYRDRDSGYTFGSGTRLTVV.

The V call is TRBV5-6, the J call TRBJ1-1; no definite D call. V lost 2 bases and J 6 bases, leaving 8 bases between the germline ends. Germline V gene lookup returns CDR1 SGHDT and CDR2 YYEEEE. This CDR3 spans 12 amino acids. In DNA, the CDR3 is TGTGCCAGCAGCTTAATACAGTCTGAAGCTTTCTTT. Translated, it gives CASSLIQSEAFF. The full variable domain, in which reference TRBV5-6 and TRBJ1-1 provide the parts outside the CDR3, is DAGVTQSPTHLIKTRGQQVTLRCSPKSGHDTVSWYQQALGQGPQFIFQYYEEEERQRGNFPDRFSGHQFPNYSSELNVNALLLGDSALYLCASSLIQSEAFFGQGTRLTVV.

The CDR3 sequence: CASSLAATANYGYTF. In DNA, the CDR3 is TGCGCCAGCAGCTTGGCCGCGACAGCTAACTATGGCTACACCTTC. The rearrangement links TRBV5-1 to TRBJ1-2; tentatively, D is TRBD1 (5 bases). CDR1 is SGHRS, CDR2 YFSETQ, per germline. The V and J ends lost 0 bases and 0 bases respectively, with 9 bases between them. The CDR3 runs to 15 residues.

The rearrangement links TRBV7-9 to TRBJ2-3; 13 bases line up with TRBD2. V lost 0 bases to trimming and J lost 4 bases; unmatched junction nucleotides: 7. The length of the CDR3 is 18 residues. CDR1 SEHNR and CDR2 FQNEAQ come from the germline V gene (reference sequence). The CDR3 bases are TGTGCCAGCAGCTTAGCTTCAAGACTAGCGGGAGGCCCAGATACGCAGTATTTT. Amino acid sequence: CASSLASRLAGGPDTQYF.

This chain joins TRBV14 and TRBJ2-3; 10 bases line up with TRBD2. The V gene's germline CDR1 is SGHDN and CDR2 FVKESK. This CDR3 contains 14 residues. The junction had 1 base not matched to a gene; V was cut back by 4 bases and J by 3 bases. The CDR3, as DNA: TGTGCCAGCAGCCCGGGACTAGCGACAGATACGCAGTATTTT. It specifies CASSPGLATDTQYF. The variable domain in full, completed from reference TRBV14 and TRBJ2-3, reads EAGVTQFPSHSVIEKGQTVTLRCDPISGHDNLYWYRRVMGKEIKFLLHFVKESKQDESGMPNNRFLAERTGGTYSTLKVQPAELEDSGVYFCASSPGLATDTQYFGPGTRLTVL.

CDR3 in amino acids: CASSFGTSGRNLSTGELFF. The CDR3 DNA reads as TGTGCCAGCAGCTTTGGGACTAGCGGGAGAAACTTGAGCACCGGGGAGCTGTTTTTT. The chain has TRBV7-9 and TRBJ2-2, with TRBD2 matching 14 bases. This CDR3 has 19 residues. CDR1 is SEHNR and CDR2 is FQNEAQ in the germline V gene (reference sequence). V lost 3 bases, J lost 4 bases, and 10 bases stayed unmatched.

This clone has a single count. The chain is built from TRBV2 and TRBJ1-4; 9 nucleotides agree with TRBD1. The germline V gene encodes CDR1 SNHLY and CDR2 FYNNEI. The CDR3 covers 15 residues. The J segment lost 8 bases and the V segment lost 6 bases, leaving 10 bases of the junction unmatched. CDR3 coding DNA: TGTGCCAGCAGGAATTCCATGGACAGGGGAGAAAAACTGTTTTTT. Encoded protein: CASRNSMDRGEKLFF.